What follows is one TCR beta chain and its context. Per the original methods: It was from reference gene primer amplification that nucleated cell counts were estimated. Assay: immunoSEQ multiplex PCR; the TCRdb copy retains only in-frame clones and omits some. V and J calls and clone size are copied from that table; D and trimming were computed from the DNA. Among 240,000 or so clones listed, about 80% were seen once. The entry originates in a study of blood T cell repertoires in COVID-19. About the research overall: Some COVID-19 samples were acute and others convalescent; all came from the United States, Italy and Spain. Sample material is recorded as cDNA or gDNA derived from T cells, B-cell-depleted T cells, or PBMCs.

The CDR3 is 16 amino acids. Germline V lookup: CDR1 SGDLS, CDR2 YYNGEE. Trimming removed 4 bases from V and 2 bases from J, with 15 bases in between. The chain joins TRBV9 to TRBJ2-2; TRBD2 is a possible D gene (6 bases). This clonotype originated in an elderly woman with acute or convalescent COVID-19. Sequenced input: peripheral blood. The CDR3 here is CASSRFGSPNTGELFF. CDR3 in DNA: TGTGCCAGCAGCAGGTTCGGGAGTCCAAACACCGGGGAGCTGTTTTTT.